This entry is about one T cell receptor beta chain. The antigen it binds to is not known. No base-level quality is on record; no much larger clone is a single base apart. This sample was taken from a study of blood T cell repertoires in COVID-19 (TCRdb year 2020). Broadly, across the study: Samples covering the acute and convalescent phases of COVID-19 were provided by collaborators in the United States, Italy and Spain. The prospective study material was composed of cDNA or gDNA derived from T cells, B-cell-depleted T cells, or PBMCs. The dataset comprised deeply sampled blood TCRbeta repertoires from subjects exposed to, actively infected with, or recovered from COVID-19. The repertoires were released in a freely available public database intended as a resource for research on the immune response to SARS-CoV-2. The samples were drawn from the first 160 participants of the ongoing ImmuneRACE study and from 1,200 or so subjects provided by 6 global collaborators. The sample metadata nearly always contained a de-identified subject ID, COVID-19 status, age in years and sex. HLA class I and class II types, where available, came from metadata supplied by the sample provider rather than from assay-based typing.

The immunoSEQ Assay, a bias-controlled multiplex PCR, was used to amplify TCRbeta CDR3 regions from genomic DNA. On the study's bioinformatics: Nucleated cell counts per sample were estimated from amplification of reference gene primers within the assay. To quantify the absolute abundance of each unique TCRbeta CDR3 rearrangement, sequence reads were collapsed and filtered. Productive Simpson clonality was computed per sample as the square root of Simpson's diversity index over productive rearrangements. Sourced from immuneACCESS, this table was stored by TCRdb with only in-frame sequences that have V and J called. A share of the clones is absent; for the studies checked, an unresolved V gene accounts for under half, and the remainder has no known explanation. That table furnishes V, J and clone size, whereas the DNA furnished D and trimming. The sample has roughly 220,000 clones on record, about nine tenths of them singletons. The ten largest account for just over 2.5% of the sample.

Participants in the prospective study were enrolled through a virtual design, were aged roughly 18 to 90 years, and lived in 20 to 30 United States geographic areas. In the prospective study, cohorts were assigned on the basis of participant-reported clinical history obtained from a screening survey and a study questionnaire. For ImmuneRACE Cohort 3, a participant was defined as recovered based on two consecutive negative NP/OP PCR tests, clearance by a healthcare professional, or resolution of symptoms. In the prospective study, whole blood, serum and a nasopharyngeal or oropharyngeal swab were collected from each participant by mobile phlebotomists. Prospective study participants could optionally give additional blood draws and questionnaires over a roughly two-month period. Blood samples from the prospective study were shipped frozen or at room temperature prior to DNA extraction. V lost 2 bases and J lost 7 bases; the stretch between them is 6 bases long. The CDR3 starts with the cysteine, ends with the phenylalanine, and has 12 residues. Here the CDR3 DNA is all that survives: 36 bases in frame from base 1. CDR1 and CDR2, looked up from the germline V gene, are SGDLS and YYNGEE.

Results the study describes overall, beyond this receptor: Clinical and demographic metadata were provided uncurated, with the amount varying by source and participant.

The chain was built from TRBV9 and TRBJ2-2, with the D gene call left open. Sample: PBMCs or T cells enriched from blood (not recorded which). The sequence derives from a woman between 25 and 40 years old who had recovered from COVID-19. The CDR3 protein sequence reads: CASSVSGGELFF. Here is the DNA: TGTGCCAGCAGCGTTAGTGGCGGGGAGCTGTTTTTT.